The 18 T cell receptor beta chains reported below all come from one sample, sequenced in a study of T-cell memory formation after mild COVID-19. TCRdb re-derived calls from the 5' RACE reads in MiXCR, one entry per CDR3 protein. Of roughly 610,000 distinct CDR3 sequences listed, about 18% are singletons. The specimen sequenced was PBMCs or a T cell subset sorted from them (not recorded which). The receptors were sampled from an adult woman who had mild COVID-19 (a few samples of this study predate the infection). Cell type and time point are not known.

The gene calls are TRBV5-1 and TRBJ1-3; D is undetermined. This CDR3 has 14 amino acids. V dropped 4 bases and J dropped 4 bases, with 12 bases sitting between them. The V gene's germline CDR1 is SGHRS and CDR2 YFSETQ. CDR3 region: CASSPGLVGNTIYF. Written as DNA, the CDR3 is TGCGCCAGCAGCCCGGGCCTCGTCGGAAACACCATATATTTT.

The V and J genes are TRBV7-6 and TRBJ1-4; 11 nucleotides line up with TRBD1. This CDR3 is built from 15 residues. V lost 3 bases and J lost 8; bases outside the gene matches: 5. CDR1 SGHVS and CDR2 FNYEAQ come from the germline V gene. The CDR3 loop reads CASSFGQGAFEKLFF. In DNA, the CDR3 is TGTGCCAGCAGCTTCGGACAGGGGGCATTCGAAAAACTGTTTTTT.

The CDR3 is CATSRELQGDYGYTF. Here the CDR3 DNA reads TGTGCCACCAGCAGGGAATTACAGGGGGACTATGGCTACACCTTC. The chain couples TRBV15 to TRBJ1-2; 8 positions agree with TRBD1. The J segment lost 3 bases and the V segment lost 3 bases, leaving 6 bases of the junction unmatched. The CDR3 extends over 15 amino acids. The germline gives CDR1 LNHNV, CDR2 YYDKDF (reference sequence).

This clonotype has a handful of counts. V usage is TRBV9 and J usage is TRBJ2-2; 9 nucleotides agree with TRBD2. CDR1 SGDLS and CDR2 YYNGEE come from the germline V gene. The CDR3 extends over 19 amino acids. Losses at the gene ends were 2 bases for V and 2 bases for J; bases not matched to a gene: 13. CDR3 sequence reads: CASSVRGSGRSSNTGELFF. CDR3 coding DNA: TGTGCCAGCAGCGTCCGGGGAAGCGGGAGGTCCTCAAACACCGGGGAGCTGTTTTTT.

This clonotype appeared many times. V usage is TRBV12-3 or TRBV12-4 and J usage is TRBJ2-5; unclear D gene. The CDR3 extends over 13 amino acids. V lost 1 base and J 1 base, leaving 4 bases between the germline ends. DNA of the CDR3: TGTGCCAGCAGTTTAGGCAGCCAAGAGACCCAGTACTTC. It encodes CASSLGSQETQYF.

This clonotype was counted between two and nine times. CDR3 sequence (DNA): TGTGCCAGCAGTTCCCTTGCGACTAGCGTAACCCCACGAGGGGCGCAGTATTTT. Translating gives CASSSLATSVTPRGAQYF. This chain links TRBV12-3 or TRBV12-4 with TRBJ2-3, with 8 positions matching TRBD2. This CDR3 is built from 18 residues. V was pared by 4 bases and J by 10 bases, with 22 bases of the junction left unmatched.

This sequence joins TRBV24-1 and TRBJ2-2, with D uncertain. The CDR3 covers 16 residues. V was pared by 1 base and J by 0 bases, with 8 bases between. Germline CDR1 KGHDR, CDR2 SFDVKD. The DNA for the CDR3 is TGTGCCACCAGTGATTTACCACAGCCGAACACCGGGGAGCTGTTTTTT. Residues: CATSDLPQPNTGELFF.

The gene calls are TRBV7-9 and TRBJ2-7; TRBD2 matches 9 bases. The CDR3 runs 15 residues. The V and J ends lost 6 bases and 7 bases, in that order; junction bases with no gene match: 13. Germline lookup yields CDR1 SEHNR and CDR2 FQNEAQ (reference sequence). The CDR3 region has the DNA TGTGCCAGCAGTCCGGCGGGAGGGCCCTCTAAAGAGCAGTACTTC. This translates into CASSPAGGPSKEQYF.

The genes are TRBV20-1 and TRBJ1-5; the match to TRBD1 covers 8 bases. V gave up 6 bases and J gave up 1 base; unmatched junction bases: 8. This CDR3 has 15 amino acids. Germline values: CDR1 DFQATT, CDR2 SNEGSKA (reference sequence). CDR3 protein: CSAQQGEGSNQPQHF. The CDR3 nucleotides are TGCAGTGCACAACAGGGGGAAGGGAGCAATCAGCCCCAGCATTTT.

This sequence joins TRBV13 and TRBJ1-6; D not resolved. V shed 4 bases and J shed 4 bases, with 11 bases lying between them. Germline V gene data show CDR1 as PRHDT and CDR2 as FYEKMQ (reference sequence). The CDR3 has 15 amino acids. CDR3 sequence: CASSSRTGYNSPLHF. CDR3 nucleotide sequence: TGTGCCAGCAGCTCCCGGACGGGATATAATTCACCCCTCCACTTT.

This clonotype has just a few counts. The genes are TRBV4-2 and TRBJ2-1, with a tentative D call TRBD2 (7 bases). The CDR3 extends over 17 amino acids. V gave up 2 bases and J gave up 2 bases, with 16 bases separating them. The germline V gene encodes CDR1 LGHNA and CDR2 YNFKEQ. The CDR3 loop reads CASSQQVQRDTYNEQFF. The DNA for the CDR3 is TGTGCCAGCAGCCAACAAGTTCAGCGGGACACCTACAATGAGCAGTTCTTC.

This clonotype turned up a few times. The chain combines TRBV5-4 with TRBJ2-3; 7 bases agree with TRBD2. Germline CDR1 and CDR2: SGHNT and YYREEE (reference sequence). Trimming cost V 5 bases and J 0 bases; bases outside gene matches: 9. The CDR3 length is 16 residues. The DNA for the CDR3 is TGTGCCAGCAGTTCTCTTGGGGAGGGAAGCACAGATACGCAGTATTTT. This translates into CASSSLGEGSTDTQYF.

The chain combines TRBV5-1 with TRBJ2-3, with 9 bases lining up with TRBD2. CDR3 length: 15 amino acids. Looked up from germline, CDR1 is SGHRS and CDR2 is YFSETQ. The V and J ends lost 0 bases and 6 bases, in that order; junction bases with no gene match: 5. The CDR3 DNA follows: TGCGCCAGCAGCTTGGTGGCTAGCGGGGTGGATACGCAGTATTTT. This codes for CASSLVASGVDTQYF.

V is TRBV4-1 and J is TRBJ2-5, with TRBD1 as a possible D gene (6 bases). The germline V gene encodes CDR1 MGHRA and CDR2 YSYEKL. This CDR3 comprises 15 residues. Trimming pared 3 bases from V and 1 base from J, leaving 12 bases between. The CDR3 nucleotides read TGCGCCAGCAGCCACTCGGACAGCCGCCAAGAGACCCAGTACTTC. It is translated as CASSHSDSRQETQYF.

A few counts support this clonotype. The chain carries TRBV6-5 and TRBJ2-1, with D possibly being TRBD2 (6 bases). V was cut by 8 bases and J by 0 bases, with 11 bases left in between. Per germline, CDR1 MNHEY and CDR2 SVGAGI. CDR3 length: 14 amino acids. CDR3 loop: CASRERSSYNEQFF. CDR3 sequence (DNA): TGTGCCAGCCGGGAGAGGAGCTCCTACAATGAGCAGTTCTTC.

The J gene is TRBJ2-6, the V gene TRBV7-3, with D perhaps matching TRBD2 (6 bases). The V gene lost 4 bases and the J gene lost 0 bases, with 10 bases spanning the gap. Per the germline V gene, CDR1 is SGHTA and CDR2 is FQGTGA. The CDR3 extends over 16 amino acids. CDR3 sequence reads: CASSSVGGSGANVLTF. The CDR3 DNA follows: TGTGCCAGCAGCTCCGTCGGGGGCTCTGGGGCCAACGTCCTGACTTTC.

This chain links TRBV12-3 or TRBV12-4 with TRBJ1-2; a weak D match, TRBD1 (6 bases). CDR3 size: 14 residues. V lost 2 bases and J 3 bases, leaving 10 bases between the germline ends. CDR3 protein: CASSLSGGDYGYTF. CDR3 nucleotides: TGTGCCAGCAGTTTATCGGGGGGCGACTATGGCTACACCTTC.

This clonotype has just a few counts. The chain recombines TRBV7-2 with TRBJ1-2, with 12 nucleotides matching TRBD1. The CDR3 sequence is 19 residues long. CDR1 is SGHTA, CDR2 FQGNSA, per germline. V trimming: 5 bases; J trimming: 6 bases; junction bases outside the gene matches: 19. The chain's CDR3 is CASSLFHPGTGGAGHGYTF. The CDR3 coding sequence is TGTGCCAGCAGCCTATTCCACCCCGGGACAGGGGGCGCAGGCCATGGCTACACCTTC.